This T cell receptor beta chain originates from a study of cytomegalovirus exposure and HLA in healthy donors (dated by TCRdb to the late 2010s). Study-wide context: According to an earlier analysis of around 600 of the donors, about 179 million T cells yielded 95 million to 140 million unique TCR beta sequences and around 300 Gb of sequence data. Typing coverage varied by locus: about 620-630 donors for A, B, C, DRB1 and DQB1; approximately 500 for DQA1; more than 600 for DPA1; more than 450 for DPB1. Class I and class II HLA loci were covered by the typing at four-digit resolution. Among the roughly 410 genotyped donors, around 81% belonged to the genetic ancestry cluster associated with self-reported Caucasian donors. Besides the first cohort of roughly 660 subjects, a separate validation cohort made up of over 100 different subjects was used. In a later analysis, previously published TCR beta repertoires from 666 donors were re-analyzed and high-resolution HLA genotyping was added so that TCR occurrence patterns could be studied. Donor age, sex, ethnicity and CMV serostatus were collected together with the repertoire data. Approximately 310 gigabases of sequencing data and tens of millions of unique TCR sequences made up an early release that covered approximately 700 HLA-typed donors. In a later genetic analysis, genome-wide SNP genotypes for about 55% of the roughly 670 donors were used, and that subset was treated as a discovery cohort. In the later analysis, no new phenotypic data were used to find candidate immune exposures; instead, reliance was placed on TCR beta sequences and their occurrence across donors. The T cell repertoires of 666 subjects were profiled by immunosequencing and related to cytomegalovirus serostatus. The study aimed to test whether cataloging public T cell receptors could reveal signatures of past pathogen exposure. Five DR-DQ haplotypes were handled as single units for association and clustering because linkage in the cohort was strong. To decide whether each TCR beta V gene segment behaved as functional or pseudogenic, an earlier analysis of some 570 of the donors relied on high-throughput TCR beta sequencing. To predict cytomegalovirus infection status, the study combined high-throughput TCR immunosequencing, statistical association of individual TCRs with disease status, and machine learning. All discovery cohort repertoires had been generated on a single sequencing platform. Among a few hundred genotyped donors of the cohort, an average of 235,054 unique TCR beta nucleotide sequences were sequenced per donor, about a sixth of them non-productive. Overall study outcomes, separate from this receptor: Because HLA typing was missing for some donors at each locus, association tests included only the typed subset. Correlated functional status among segregating V segments might be attributable to linkage disequilibrium, but an unknown experimental factor could not be ruled out. While some public TCRs were present in many individuals, most TCR sequences turned up only very rarely across donors. The only immune exposure information available for the cohort was CMV serostatus. When HLA alleles, especially DR and DQ, strongly co-occurred, attributing TCR associations to individual alleles was difficult. The classifier was reported to diagnose cytomegalovirus status with high specificity and sensitivity in both the original and validation cohorts. In a later analysis, most CMV-associated TCR beta chains were found to appear HLA-restricted, with HLA associations seemingly driven largely by CMV exposure. A group of highly shared sequence variants was considered likely to be a technical artifact of the sequencing pipeline. The cohort was sequenced for TCR beta chains only, and without alpha or paired-chain data the features that could be detected were limited. Some IMGT-functional V segments, including TRBV6-2 and TRBV6-3, could not be told apart with the 87-base-pair reads, so those segments were excluded. A further reported finding was that TCR beta sequences accurately predicted the HLA-A and HLA-B alleles for most subjects in the first cohort. In a later genetic analysis, fewer N-insertions in productive TCRs were reported among donors in an Asian-associated ancestry cluster than the approximately 630-donor mean. A later analysis found that HLA-associated TCR beta chains were more clonally expanded and had lower generation probabilities than equally common non-associated chains. In vitro tests confirmed that a few of the cytomegalovirus-associated TCR beta chains recognize cytomegalovirus antigens. A later analysis reported that several top co-occurrence clusters appeared linked to parvovirus B19, influenza, CMV and Epstein-Barr virus. An association between a missense DCLRE1C variant and V-gene and J-gene trimming of TCR beta chains was found in a later genetic analysis and replicated in an independent cohort. Presence/absence analyses assumed roughly uniform sequencing depth across donors, an assumption that may not hold. A later analysis associated some 17,000 TCR beta sequences with specific HLA alleles at a false discovery rate of 0.05. Because counts were too low, roughly 16 rarely observed V segments, including chromosome 9 orphons, were excluded from the earlier analysis of about 500 of the donors. An earlier analysis of around 600 of the donors showed that most TCR beta V segments appeared in productive rearrangements either about 90% or about 30% of the time, which broadly matched IMGT annotations. The study gave a list of 150 to 200 TCR beta chains associated with cytomegalovirus. The authors suggested that the approach could potentially be generalized to other disease states and immunological phenotypes. A later analysis found that TCR association rates varied across HLA loci, with DRB1 alleles showing the most associated TCRs and HLA-C alleles the fewest.

Receptor amplification or capture employed the immunoSEQ multiplex PCR assay. For the multiplex PCR, a mixture combining 60 forward primers for TCR Vbeta segments and 13 reverse primers for TCR Jbeta segments was used. The CDR3 region of rearranged TCR beta genes was amplified from genomic DNA by a multiplex PCR assay. On the Illumina HiSeq System, the amplified TCR beta libraries were sequenced as 87-base-pair reads. The original pipeline was this. A later analysis tallied tens of millions of unique TCR beta chains across the 666 repertoires, and approximately 9.9 million of those chains were shared by two or more donors. A nearest-neighbor algorithm error-corrected the raw reads and collapsed the reads into unique sequences, merging closely related sequences to remove PCR and sequencing errors. V, D and J gene segments were assigned by aligning CDR3 sequences to IMGT reference sequences. For a sequence to be retained, at least a six-nucleotide match to both a V gene segment and a J gene segment was required. Rearrangements were classified as productive when the CDR3 lacked stop codons and remained in frame with V and J, and all other rearrangements were classified as non-productive. CDR3 was defined by IMGT convention, running from the second conserved V-encoded cysteine to the conserved J-encoded phenylalanine. Sequences without an unambiguous match to a single V gene segment were excluded from the earlier analysis of approximately 560 of the donors. An earlier analysis of some 610 of the donors called V segments functional above 56.7% productive rearrangements and segregating when the between-donor standard deviation exceeded 5%. A statistical classification framework was built to diagnose cytomegalovirus status from the catalog of TCR beta chain sequences. A later analysis assigned V and J genes by comparing TCR nucleotide sequences with IMGT/GENE-DB human TR gene sequences. In a later analysis, CDR3 sequences and most-parsimonious VDJ recombination scenarios were assigned using the TCRdist pipeline. A later analysis defined each TCR beta chain by its CDR3 amino acid sequence plus V-gene family, and excluded reads lacking a unique V-gene family. In a later analysis, 500 to 650 highly shared, low-generation-probability nucleotide sequences were removed to address suspected cross-contamination and a sequencing artifact. In a later analysis, a clonal expansion index for each public chain was calculated from normalized within-repertoire ranks of inferred template counts. In a later analysis, generation probabilities were computed using a VDJ recombination model fitted to out-of-frame rearrangements, and the results were checked against IGoR. A later analysis scored TCR-TCR, TCR-HLA and TCR-CMV co-occurrence with hypergeometric tests, applying a repertoire-size bias correction to TCR pairs. False discovery rates were estimated in a later analysis by permuting HLA or CMV assignments 20 times. A later analysis grouped co-occurring TCRs with DBSCAN, adding TCRdist sequence similarity when clustering within HLA-allele-positive subsets. Repertoires with fewer than 30,000 or more than 120,000 public chains, plus five repertoires with anomalous nucleotide sharing, were excluded from co-occurrence clustering. As stored in TCRdb, this immuneACCESS dataset retains in-frame rearrangements with V and J assigned. A fraction of the clones does not appear; measured against another copy, unresolved V genes explain less than half of the discrepancy, and the remainder lacks a known reason. The V and J calls and clone size were taken over from that table, and D and trimming were inferred from the DNA. The sample table shows about 130,000 clones, and approximately 80% are seen once. Jointly, the top ten make up 3% to 4% of the sample.

The CDR3 spans 16 residues, from the cysteine through the phenylalanine. CDR3 DNA only is kept here, 48 bases in frame from base 1. Compared with germline, V lacks 7 bases and J lacks 0 bases; bases without a gene match: 8. CDR1 LGHNA and CDR2 YNFKEQ were looked up in the germline V gene. In total, roughly 670 healthy bone marrow donors made up the cohort. Cohort members were all nominally healthy when sampled, although unrecorded immune exposures were likely present. The donor was CMV seronegative and belonged to the group of approximately 320 seronegative cohort members. Every donor gave a peripheral blood sample, and the peripheral blood mononuclear cells from that sample were used for TCR beta sequencing. Genomic DNA extraction from the blood cell samples was performed with the Qiagen DNeasy Blood Extraction Kit. There are a few counts of this clone. Its recognized antigen is unknown. No clone much larger than this one lies a single base away; base qualities are absent.

The rearranged chain carries TRBV4-2 and TRBJ2-3; a stretch of 9 junction bases matches TRBD2. Sequenced input: PBMCs. The receptor was isolated from a woman aged 40-49 years in good health and CMV-seronegative. The CDR3 sequence is CASKELAGPSTDTQYF. DNA sequence: TGTGCCAGCAAGGAACTAGCGGGCCCTAGCACAGATACGCAGTATTTT.